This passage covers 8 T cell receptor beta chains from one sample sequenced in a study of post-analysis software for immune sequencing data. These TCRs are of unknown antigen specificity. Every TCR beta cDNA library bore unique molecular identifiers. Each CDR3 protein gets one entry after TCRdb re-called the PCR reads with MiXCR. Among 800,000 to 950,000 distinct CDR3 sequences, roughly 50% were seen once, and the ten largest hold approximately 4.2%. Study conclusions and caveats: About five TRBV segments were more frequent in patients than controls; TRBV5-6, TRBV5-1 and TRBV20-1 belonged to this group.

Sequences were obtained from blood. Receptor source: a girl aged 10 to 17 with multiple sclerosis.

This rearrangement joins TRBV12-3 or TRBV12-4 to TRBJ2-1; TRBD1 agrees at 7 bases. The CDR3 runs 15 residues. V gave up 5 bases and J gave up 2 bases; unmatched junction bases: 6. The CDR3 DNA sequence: TGTGCCAGCAGTGAGGACAGGTTAGCCTACAATGAGCAGTTCTTC. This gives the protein CASSEDRLAYNEQFF.

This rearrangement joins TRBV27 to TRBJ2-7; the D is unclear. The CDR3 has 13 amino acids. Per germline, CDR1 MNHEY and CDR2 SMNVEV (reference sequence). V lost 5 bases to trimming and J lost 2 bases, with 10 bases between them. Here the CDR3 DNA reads TGTGCCAGCAGTCCCCGGTCCCCCTACGAGCAGTACTTC. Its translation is CASSPRSPYEQYF.

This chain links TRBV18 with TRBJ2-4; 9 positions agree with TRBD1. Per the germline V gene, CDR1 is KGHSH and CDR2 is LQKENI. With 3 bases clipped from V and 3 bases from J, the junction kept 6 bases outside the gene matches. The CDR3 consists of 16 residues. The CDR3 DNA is TGTGCCAGCTCACCCCCCGGGACAGGGAACAAAAACATTCAGTACTTC. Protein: CASSPPGTGNKNIQYF.

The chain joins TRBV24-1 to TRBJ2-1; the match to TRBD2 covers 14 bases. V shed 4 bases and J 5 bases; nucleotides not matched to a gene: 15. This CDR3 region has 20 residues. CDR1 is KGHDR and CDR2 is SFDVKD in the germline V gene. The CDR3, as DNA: TGTGCCACCAGTGACCAGACCCCCGGGACTAGCGGGAGTAGTAACAATGAGCAGTTCTTC. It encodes CATSDQTPGTSGSSNNEQFF.

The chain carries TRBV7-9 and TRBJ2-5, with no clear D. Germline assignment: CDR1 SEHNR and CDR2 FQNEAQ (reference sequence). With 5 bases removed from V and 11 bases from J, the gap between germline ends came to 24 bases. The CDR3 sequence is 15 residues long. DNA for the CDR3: TGTGCCAGCAGCCCGCCCGCAGTCCCCTACAATGAGCAGTACTTC. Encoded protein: CASSPPAVPYNEQYF.

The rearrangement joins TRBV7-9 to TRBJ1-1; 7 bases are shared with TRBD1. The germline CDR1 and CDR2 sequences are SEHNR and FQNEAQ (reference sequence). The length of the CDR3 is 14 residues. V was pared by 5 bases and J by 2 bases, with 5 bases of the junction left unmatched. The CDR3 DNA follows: TGTGCCAGCAGCCTGGGACAGATTAACACTGAAGCTTTCTTT. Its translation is CASSLGQINTEAFF.

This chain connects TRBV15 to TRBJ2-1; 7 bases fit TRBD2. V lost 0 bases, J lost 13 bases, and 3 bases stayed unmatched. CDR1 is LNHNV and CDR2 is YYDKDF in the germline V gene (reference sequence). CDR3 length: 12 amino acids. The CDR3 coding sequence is TGTGCCACCAGCAGAGACGGGGGGAACCAGTTCTTC. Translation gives CATSRDGGNQFF.

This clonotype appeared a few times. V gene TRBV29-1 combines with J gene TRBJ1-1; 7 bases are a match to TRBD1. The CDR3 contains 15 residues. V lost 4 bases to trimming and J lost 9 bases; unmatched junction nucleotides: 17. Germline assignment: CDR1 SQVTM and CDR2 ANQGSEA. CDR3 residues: CSVAGGWGGGNQAFF. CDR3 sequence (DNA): TGCAGCGTTGCAGGAGGGTGGGGAGGGGGCAATCAAGCTTTCTTT.